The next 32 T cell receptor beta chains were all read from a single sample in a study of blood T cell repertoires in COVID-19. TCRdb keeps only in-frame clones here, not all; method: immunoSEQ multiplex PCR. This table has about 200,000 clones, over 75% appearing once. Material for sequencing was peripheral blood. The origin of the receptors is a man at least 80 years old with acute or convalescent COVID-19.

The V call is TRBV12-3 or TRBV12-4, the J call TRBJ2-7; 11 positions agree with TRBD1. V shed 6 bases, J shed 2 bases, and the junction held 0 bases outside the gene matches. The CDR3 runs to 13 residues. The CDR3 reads CASRGQGAYEQYF. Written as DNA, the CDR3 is TGTGCCAGCAGGGGACAGGGGGCCTACGAGCAGTACTTC.

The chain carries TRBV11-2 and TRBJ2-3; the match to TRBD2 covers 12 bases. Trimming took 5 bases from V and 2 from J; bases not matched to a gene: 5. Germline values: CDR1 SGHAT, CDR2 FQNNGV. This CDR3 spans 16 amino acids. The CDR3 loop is CASSLLAGGYTDTQYF. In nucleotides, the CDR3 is TGTGCCAGCAGCCTACTAGCGGGGGGCTACACAGATACGCAGTATTTT.

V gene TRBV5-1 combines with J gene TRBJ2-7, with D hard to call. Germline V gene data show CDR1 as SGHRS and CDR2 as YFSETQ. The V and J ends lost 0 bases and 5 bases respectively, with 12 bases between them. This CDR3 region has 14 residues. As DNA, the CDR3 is TGCGCCAGCAGCTTGGGGGTGGTGGGCGACGAGCAGTACTTC. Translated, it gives CASSLGVVGDEQYF.

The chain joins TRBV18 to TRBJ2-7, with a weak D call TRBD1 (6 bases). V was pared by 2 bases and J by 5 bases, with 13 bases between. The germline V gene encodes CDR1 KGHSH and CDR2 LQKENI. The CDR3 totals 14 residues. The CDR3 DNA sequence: TGTGCCAGCTCACCATCACAGGGCCGACACGAGCAGTACGTC. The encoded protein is CASSPSQGRHEQYV.

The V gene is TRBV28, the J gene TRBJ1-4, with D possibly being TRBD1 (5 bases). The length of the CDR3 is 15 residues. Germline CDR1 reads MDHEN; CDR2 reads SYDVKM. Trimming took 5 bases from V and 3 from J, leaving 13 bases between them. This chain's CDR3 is CASSLTGSANEKLFF. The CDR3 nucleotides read TGTGCCAGCAGTCTTACAGGTTCGGCTAATGAAAAACTGTTTTTT.

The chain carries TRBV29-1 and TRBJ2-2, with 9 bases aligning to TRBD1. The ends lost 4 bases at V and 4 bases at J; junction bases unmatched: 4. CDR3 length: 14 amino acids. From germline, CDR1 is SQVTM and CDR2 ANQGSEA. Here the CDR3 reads CSVGDRVSTGELFF. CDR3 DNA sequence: TGCAGCGTTGGGGACAGGGTGTCCACCGGGGAGCTGTTTTTT.

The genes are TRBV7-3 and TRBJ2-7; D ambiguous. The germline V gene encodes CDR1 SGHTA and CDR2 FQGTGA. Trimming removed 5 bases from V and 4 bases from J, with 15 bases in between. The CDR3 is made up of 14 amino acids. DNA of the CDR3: TGTGCCAGCAGCCTACCGACATTTCCTTACGAGCAGTACGTC. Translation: CASSLPTFPYEQYV.

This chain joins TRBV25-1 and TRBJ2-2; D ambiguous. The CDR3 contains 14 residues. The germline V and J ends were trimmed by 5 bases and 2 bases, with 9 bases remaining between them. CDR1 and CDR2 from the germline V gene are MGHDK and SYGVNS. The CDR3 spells CASSQDTNTGELFF. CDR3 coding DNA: TGTGCCAGCAGTCAAGACACCAACACCGGGGAGCTGTTTTTT.

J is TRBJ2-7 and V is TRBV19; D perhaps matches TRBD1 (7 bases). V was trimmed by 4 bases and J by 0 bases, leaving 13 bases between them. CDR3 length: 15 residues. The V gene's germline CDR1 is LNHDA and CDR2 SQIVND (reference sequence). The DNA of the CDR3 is TGTGCCAGTAGTAAAAGACAGGGACTCTCCTACGAGCAGTACTTC. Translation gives CASSKRQGLSYEQYF.

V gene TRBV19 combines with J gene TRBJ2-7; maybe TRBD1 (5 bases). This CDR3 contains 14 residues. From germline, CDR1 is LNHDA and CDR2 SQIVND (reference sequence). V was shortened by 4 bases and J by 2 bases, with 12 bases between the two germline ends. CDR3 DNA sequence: TGTGCCAGTAGTAGGGGCGGAACTGCCTACGAGCAGTACTTC. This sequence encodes CASSRGGTAYEQYF.

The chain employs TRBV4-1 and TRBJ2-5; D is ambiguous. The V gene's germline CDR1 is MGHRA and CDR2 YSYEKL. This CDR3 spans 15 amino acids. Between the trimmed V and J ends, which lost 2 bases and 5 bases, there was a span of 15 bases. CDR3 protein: CASSQTPGAGETQYF. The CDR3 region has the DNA TGCGCCAGCAGCCAAACCCCCGGAGCTGGGGAGACCCAGTACTTC.

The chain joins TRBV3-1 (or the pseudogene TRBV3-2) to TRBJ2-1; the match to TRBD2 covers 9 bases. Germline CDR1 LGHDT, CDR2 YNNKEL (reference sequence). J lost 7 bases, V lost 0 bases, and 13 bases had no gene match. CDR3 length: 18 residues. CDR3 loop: CASSQEIRVGLAGNEQFF. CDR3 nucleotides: TGTGCCAGCAGCCAAGAAATAAGGGTGGGACTAGCCGGAAATGAGCAGTTCTTC.

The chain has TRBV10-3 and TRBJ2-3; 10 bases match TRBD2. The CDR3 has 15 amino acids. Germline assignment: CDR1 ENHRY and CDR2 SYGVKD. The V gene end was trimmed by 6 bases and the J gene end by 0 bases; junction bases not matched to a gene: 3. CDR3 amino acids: CAIREAGGSTDTQYF. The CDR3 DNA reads TGTGCCATCAGGGAAGCGGGAGGGAGCACAGATACGCAGTATTTT.

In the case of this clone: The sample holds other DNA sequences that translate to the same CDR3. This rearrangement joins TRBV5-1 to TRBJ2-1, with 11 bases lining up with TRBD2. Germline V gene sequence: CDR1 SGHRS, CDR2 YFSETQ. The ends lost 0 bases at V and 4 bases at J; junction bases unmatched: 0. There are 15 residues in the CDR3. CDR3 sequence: CASSLGLAGYNEQFF. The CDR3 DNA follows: TGCGCCAGCAGCTTGGGACTAGCGGGGTACAATGAGCAGTTCTTC. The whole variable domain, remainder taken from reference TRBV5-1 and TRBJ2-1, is KAGVTQTPRYLIKTRGQQVTLSCSPISGHRSVSWYQQTPGQGLQFLFEYFSETQRNKGNFPGRFSGRQFSNSRSEMNVSTLELGDSALYLCASSLGLAGYNEQFFGPGTRLTVL.

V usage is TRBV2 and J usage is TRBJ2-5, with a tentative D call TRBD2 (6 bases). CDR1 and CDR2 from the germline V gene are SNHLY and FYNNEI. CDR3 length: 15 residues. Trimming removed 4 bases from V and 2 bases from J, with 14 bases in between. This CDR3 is CASSAAGLLQETQYF. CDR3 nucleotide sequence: TGTGCCAGCAGTGCGGCGGGACTCTTACAAGAGACCCAGTACTTC.

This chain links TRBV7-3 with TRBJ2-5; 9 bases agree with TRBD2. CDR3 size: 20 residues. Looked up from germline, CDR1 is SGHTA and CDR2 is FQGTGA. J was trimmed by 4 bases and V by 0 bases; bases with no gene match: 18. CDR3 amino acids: CASSLTERGVAGDFTETQYF. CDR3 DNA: TGTGCCAGCAGCTTAACGGAGCGGGGAGTAGCGGGAGACTTCACAGAGACCCAGTACTTC.

The chain's CDR3 is CASSKDRVSNQPQHF. CDR3 DNA sequence: TGTGCCAGCTCTAAGGACAGGGTCAGCAATCAGCCCCAGCATTTT. The chain carries TRBV18 and TRBJ1-5; 8 nucleotides line up with TRBD1. The CDR3 covers 15 residues. The V segment lost 6 bases and the J segment 1 base; nucleotides outside the gene matches: 5. Germline-derived CDR1 and CDR2 are KGHSH and LQKENI.

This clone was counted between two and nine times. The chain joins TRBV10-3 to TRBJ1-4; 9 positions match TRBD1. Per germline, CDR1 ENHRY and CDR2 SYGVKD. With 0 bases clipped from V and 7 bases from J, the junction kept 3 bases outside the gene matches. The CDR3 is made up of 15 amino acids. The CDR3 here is CAISESGQGAEKLFF. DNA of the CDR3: TGTGCCATCAGTGAGTCGGGACAGGGAGCTGAAAAACTGTTTTTT.

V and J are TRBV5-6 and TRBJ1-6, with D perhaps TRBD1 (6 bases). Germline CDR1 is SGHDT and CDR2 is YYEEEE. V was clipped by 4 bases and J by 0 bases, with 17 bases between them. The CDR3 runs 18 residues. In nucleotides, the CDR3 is TGTGCCAGCAGCGGAACTCCGGGACACCACTCCTATAATTCACCCCTCCACTTT. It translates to CASSGTPGHHSYNSPLHF.

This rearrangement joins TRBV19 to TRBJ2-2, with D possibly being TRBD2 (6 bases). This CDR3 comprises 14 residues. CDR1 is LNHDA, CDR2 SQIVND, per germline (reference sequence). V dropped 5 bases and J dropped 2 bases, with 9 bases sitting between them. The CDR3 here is CASSRETNTGELFF. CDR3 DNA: TGTGCCAGTAGTCGGGAGACCAACACCGGGGAGCTGTTTTTT.

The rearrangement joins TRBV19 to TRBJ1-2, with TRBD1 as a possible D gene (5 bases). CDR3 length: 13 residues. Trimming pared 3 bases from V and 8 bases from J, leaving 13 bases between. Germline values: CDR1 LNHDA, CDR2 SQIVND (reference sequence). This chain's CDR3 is CASSIQAGRGYTF. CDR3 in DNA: TGTGCCAGTAGTATCCAGGCAGGGCGAGGCTACACCTTC.

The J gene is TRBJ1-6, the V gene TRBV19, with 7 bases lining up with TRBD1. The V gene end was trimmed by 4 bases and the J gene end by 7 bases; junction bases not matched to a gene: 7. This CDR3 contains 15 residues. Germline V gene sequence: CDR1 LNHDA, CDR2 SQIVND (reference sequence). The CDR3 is CASSRGTAVNSPLHF. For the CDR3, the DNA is TGTGCCAGTAGTAGGGGGACAGCCGTAAATTCACCCCTCCACTTT.

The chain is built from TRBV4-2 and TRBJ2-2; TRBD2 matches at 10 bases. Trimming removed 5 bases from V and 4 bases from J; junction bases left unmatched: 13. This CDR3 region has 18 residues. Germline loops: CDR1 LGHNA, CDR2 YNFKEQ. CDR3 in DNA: TGTGCCAGCAGCAAAGTCCCCGAGCGGGAGGGCCGCACCGGGGAGCTGTTTTTT. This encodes CASSKVPEREGRTGELFF.

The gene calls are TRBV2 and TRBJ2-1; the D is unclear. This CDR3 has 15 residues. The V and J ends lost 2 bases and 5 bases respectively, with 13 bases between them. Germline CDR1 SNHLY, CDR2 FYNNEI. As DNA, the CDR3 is TGTGCCAGCAGTGAACTGGCTACCAGGAACAATGAGCAGTTCTTC. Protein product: CASSELATRNNEQFF.

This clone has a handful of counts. CDR3 sequence reads: CASSRNLASEQYF. The CDR3 coding sequence is TGCGCCAGCAGCCGCAACCTAGCATCCGAGCAGTACTTC. The chain combines TRBV4-1 with TRBJ2-7, with D maybe TRBD2 (5 bases). The CDR3 totals 13 residues. Germline values: CDR1 MGHRA, CDR2 YSYEKL. V lost 4 bases, J lost 6 bases, and 13 bases lay in between.

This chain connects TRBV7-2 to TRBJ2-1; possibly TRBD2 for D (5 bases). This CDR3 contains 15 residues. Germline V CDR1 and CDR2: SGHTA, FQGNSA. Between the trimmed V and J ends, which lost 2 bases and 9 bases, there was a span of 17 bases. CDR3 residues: CASSLIGRLASEQFF. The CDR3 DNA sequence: TGTGCCAGCAGCTTAATAGGAAGGCTAGCAAGTGAGCAGTTCTTC.

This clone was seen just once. The CDR3 region has the DNA TGTGCCAGCAGGATCGGGAACACCGGGACTAGCGGAAACATTCAGTACTTC. Translation gives CASRIGNTGTSGNIQYF. The gene calls are TRBV28 and TRBJ2-4; TRBD2 matches 11 bases. The germline CDR1 and CDR2 sequences are MDHEN and SYDVKM. This CDR3 is built from 17 residues. Losses at the gene ends were 6 bases for V and 6 bases for J; bases not matched to a gene: 13.

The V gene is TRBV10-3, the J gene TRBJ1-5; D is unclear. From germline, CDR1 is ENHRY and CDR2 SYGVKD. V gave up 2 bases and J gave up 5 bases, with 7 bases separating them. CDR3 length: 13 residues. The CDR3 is CAISEQPDQPQHF. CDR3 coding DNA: TGTGCCATCAGTGAGCAACCGGATCAGCCCCAGCATTTT.

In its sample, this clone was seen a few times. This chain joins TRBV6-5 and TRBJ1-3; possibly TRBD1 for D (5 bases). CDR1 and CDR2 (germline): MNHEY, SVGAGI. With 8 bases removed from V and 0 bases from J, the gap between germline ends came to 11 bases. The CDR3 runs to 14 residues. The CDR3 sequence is CASSGGGSGNTIYF. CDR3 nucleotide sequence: TGTGCCAGCTCCGGGGGGGGCTCTGGAAACACCATATATTTT.

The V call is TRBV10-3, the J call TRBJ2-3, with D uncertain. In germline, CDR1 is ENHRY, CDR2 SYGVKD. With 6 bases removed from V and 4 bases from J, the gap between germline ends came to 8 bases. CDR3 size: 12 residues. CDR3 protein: CAISVSSDTQYF. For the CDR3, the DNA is TGTGCCATCAGCGTCTCGTCAGATACGCAGTATTTT.

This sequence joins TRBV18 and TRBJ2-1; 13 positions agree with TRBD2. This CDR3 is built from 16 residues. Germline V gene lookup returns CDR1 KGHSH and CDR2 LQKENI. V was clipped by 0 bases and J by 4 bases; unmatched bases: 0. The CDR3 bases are TGTGCCAGCTCACCACCGGGACTAGCGGGATACAATGAGCAGTTCTTC. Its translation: CASSPPGLAGYNEQFF.

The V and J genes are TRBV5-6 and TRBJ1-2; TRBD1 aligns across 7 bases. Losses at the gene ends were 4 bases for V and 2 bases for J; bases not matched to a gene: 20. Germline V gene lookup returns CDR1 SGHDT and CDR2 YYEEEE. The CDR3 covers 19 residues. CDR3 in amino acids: CASSLPPGQIFSRNYGYTF. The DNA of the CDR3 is TGTGCCAGCAGCCTCCCTCCGGGACAGATTTTTTCACGAAACTATGGCTACACCTTC.